This entry concerns a single TCR beta chain. Its cognate antigen is unknown. These data come from a study of blood T cells in healthy people across ages. Notes on the study in general: Those diversity estimates obtained from one million T cells were thought to be underestimates.

Sample-barcoded 5' priming and a J-beta primer mix drove a second PCR of 7 to 11 cycles. TCRdb ran MiXCR on the 5' RACE reads and lists one entry per CDR3 protein. This table holds roughly 2 million distinct CDR3 sequences, about 50% found once. This CDR3 spans 12 amino acids. Trimming took off 3 bases at V and 9 bases at J, with 12 bases between the two ends. CDR1 SQVTM and CDR2 ANQGSEA come from the germline V gene. This receptor was identified in a woman aged 35 to 49 in good health. J is TRBJ2-1 and V is TRBV29-1, with D perhaps matching TRBD2 (6 bases). The sequenced sample consisted of blood. CDR3 protein: CSVDKPAGEQFF. The CDR3 DNA follows: TGCAGCGTTGATAAGCCAGCGGGTGAGCAGTTCTTC.